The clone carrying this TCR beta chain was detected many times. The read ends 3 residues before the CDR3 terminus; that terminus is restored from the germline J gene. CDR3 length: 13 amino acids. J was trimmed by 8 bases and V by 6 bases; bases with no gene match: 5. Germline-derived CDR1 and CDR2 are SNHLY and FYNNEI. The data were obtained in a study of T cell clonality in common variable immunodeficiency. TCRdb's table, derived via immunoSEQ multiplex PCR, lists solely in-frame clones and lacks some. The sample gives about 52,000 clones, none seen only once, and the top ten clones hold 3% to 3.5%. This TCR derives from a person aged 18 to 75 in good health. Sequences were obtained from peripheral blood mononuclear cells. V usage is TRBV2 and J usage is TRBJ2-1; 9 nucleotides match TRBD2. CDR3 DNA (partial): TGTGCCAGCAGGGCGGGGGGGGCGCATGAG. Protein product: CASRAGGAHE. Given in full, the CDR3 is CASRAGGAHEQFF.